This record covers a single TCR beta chain. The junction and the germline gene differ at one end; a read error may be behind it. These data come from a study of shared clonotypes between healthy human individuals. Germline V gene sequence: CDR1 SSHAT, CDR2 FNYEAQ (reference sequence). The length of the CDR3 is 13 residues. Data came from immunoSEQ multiplex PCR; TCRdb stores just in-frame clones and leaves some out. The data show a few million clones, with about 92% seen just once and around 0.15% held by the top ten. Source material: naive CD4+ T cells sorted from blood. Described subset: CD45RA+ positively selected. The TCR sequence derives from a man aged 18 to 29 in good health. This chain links TRBV7-7 with TRBJ2-7; D may be TRBD2 (6 bases). CDR3 residues: CASSLAEGGEQYF. In nucleotides, the CDR3 is TGTGCTAGCAGCTTAGCGGAGGGAGGCGAGCAGTACTTC.